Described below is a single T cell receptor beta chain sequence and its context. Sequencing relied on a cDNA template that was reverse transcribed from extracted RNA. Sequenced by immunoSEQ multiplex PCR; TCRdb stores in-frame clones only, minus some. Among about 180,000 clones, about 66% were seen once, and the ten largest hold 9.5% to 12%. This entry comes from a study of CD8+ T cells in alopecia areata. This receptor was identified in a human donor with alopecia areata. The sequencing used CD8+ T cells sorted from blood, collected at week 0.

This CDR3 reads CASNPGTGVYEQYF. CDR3 coding DNA: TGCGCCTCCAATCCCGGGACAGGGGTATACGAGCAGTACTTC. The chain recombines TRBV5-1 with TRBJ2-7, with 10 positions matching TRBD1. The germline V gene encodes CDR1 SGHRS and CDR2 YFSETQ. With 10 bases clipped from V and 4 bases from J, the junction kept 11 bases outside the gene matches. The CDR3 consists of 14 residues.